This TCR beta chain emerged from a study of T cells in localized non-small cell lung cancer. As for this clone: Antigen unknown.

Study-level findings and limits: There was an association of higher blood T cell density with longer overall survival. The appearance of a median about 60 of the top 100 tumor clones was seen in adjacent lung. There was higher T cell clonality in uninvolved adjacent lung than in tumor, and it was highest there.

Data came from immunoSEQ multiplex PCR; TCRdb stores just in-frame clones and leaves some out. The table lists approximately 140,000 clones, around 90% of them singletons. The CDR3 runs 15 residues. V gave up 5 bases and J gave up 2 bases, with 15 bases separating them. Germline V gene sequence: CDR1 SGHTA, CDR2 FQGNSA. The sequence was collected from a female donor older than 55 with stage I lung adenocarcinoma. The sequenced sample was peripheral blood, obtained before any cancer treatment. V usage is TRBV7-2 and J usage is TRBJ2-5; D may be TRBD2 (5 bases). The CDR3: CASSVTLRGQETQYF. The CDR3 nucleotides read TGTGCCAGCAGCGTAACCCTCCGGGGACAAGAGACCCAGTACTTC.